This TCR beta chain was captured by sequencing in a study of Tregs in tolerant kidney transplant recipients. The CDR3 sequence is 15 residues long. The junction had 13 bases not matched to a gene; V was cut back by 4 bases and J by 5 bases. Germline lookup yields CDR1 SQVTM and CDR2 ANQGSEA. The method was immunoSEQ multiplex PCR; TCRdb's version includes in-frame clones alone and lacks a portion of them. The table counts 30,000 or so clones; around an eighth lies in the top ten. With regard to this clone: The CDR3 is cut off 3 residues early in the read; its end comes from the germline J gene.

The chain links TRBV29-1 to TRBJ1-1; 7 nucleotides match TRBD1. The sample here was CD8+ T cells from blood, taken before the transplant. The sequence was obtained from a human donor who received a combined kidney and bone marrow transplant. The CDR3 DNA, read in part, is TGCAGCGTTGTATCTGGCGTAGGGGGCTCTACTGAA. Its protein is CSVVSGVGGSTE. In full, the CDR3 reads CSVVSGVGGSTEAFF.